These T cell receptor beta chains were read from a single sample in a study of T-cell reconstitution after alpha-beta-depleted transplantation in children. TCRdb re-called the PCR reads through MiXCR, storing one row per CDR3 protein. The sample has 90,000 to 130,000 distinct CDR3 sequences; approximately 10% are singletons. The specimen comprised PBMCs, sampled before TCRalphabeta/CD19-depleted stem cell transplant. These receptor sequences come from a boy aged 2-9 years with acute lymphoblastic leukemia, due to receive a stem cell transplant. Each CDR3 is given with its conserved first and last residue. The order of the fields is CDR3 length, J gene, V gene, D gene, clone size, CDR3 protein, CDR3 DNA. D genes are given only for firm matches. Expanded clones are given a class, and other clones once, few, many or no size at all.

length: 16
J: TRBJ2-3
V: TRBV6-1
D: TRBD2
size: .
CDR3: CASSEHVAGAEDTQYF
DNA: TGTGCCAGCAGTGAACACGTAGCGGGAGCTGAGGATACGCAGTATTTT

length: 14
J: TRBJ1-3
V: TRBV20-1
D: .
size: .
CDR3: CSAGTQISGNTIYF
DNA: TGCAGTGCTGGGACACAGATCTCTGGAAACACCATATATTTT

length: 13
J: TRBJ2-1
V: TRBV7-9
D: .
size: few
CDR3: CASSFHYGNEQFF
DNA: TGTGCCAGCAGCTTCCACTACGGCAATGAGCAGTTCTTC

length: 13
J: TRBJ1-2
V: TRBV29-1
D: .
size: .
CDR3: CSVLWRTRYGYTF
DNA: TGCAGCGTTCTGTGGAGGACCAGATACGGCTACACCTTC

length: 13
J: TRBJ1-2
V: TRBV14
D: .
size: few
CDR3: CASSQERNYGYTF
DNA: TGTGCCAGCAGCCAAGAGCGAAACTATGGCTACACCTTC

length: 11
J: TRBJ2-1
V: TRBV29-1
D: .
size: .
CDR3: CSVDRNNEQFF
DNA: TGCAGCGTTGATCGAAACAATGAGCAGTTCTTC

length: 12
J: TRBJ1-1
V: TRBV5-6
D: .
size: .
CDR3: CASSLKGTEAFF
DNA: TGTGCCAGCAGCTTGAAGGGTACTGAAGCTTTCTTT

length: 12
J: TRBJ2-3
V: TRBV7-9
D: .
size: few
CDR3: CASSLYDDTQYF
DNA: TGTGCCAGCAGCTTATACGACGATACGCAGTATTTT

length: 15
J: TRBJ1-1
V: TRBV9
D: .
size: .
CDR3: CASSVDATGNTEAFF
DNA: TGTGCCAGCAGCGTAGATGCGACGGGGAACACTGAAGCTTTCTTT

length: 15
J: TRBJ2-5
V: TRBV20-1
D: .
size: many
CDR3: CSAREGRWYQETQYF
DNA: TGCAGTGCTAGAGAGGGACGGTGGTACCAAGAGACCCAGTACTTC

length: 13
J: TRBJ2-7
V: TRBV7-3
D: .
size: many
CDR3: CASRRTRAHEQYF
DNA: TGTGCCAGCAGGAGGACAAGGGCCCACGAGCAGTACTTC

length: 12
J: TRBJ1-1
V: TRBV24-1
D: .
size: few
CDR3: CATSDLGGRAFF
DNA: TGTGCCACCAGTGATTTGGGAGGGAGAGCTTTCTTT

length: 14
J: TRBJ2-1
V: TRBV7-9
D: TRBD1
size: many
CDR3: CASSFGTGYNEQFF
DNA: TGTGCCAGCAGCTTCGGGACAGGTTACAATGAGCAGTTCTTC

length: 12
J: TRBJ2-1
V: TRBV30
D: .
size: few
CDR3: CAWSVSINEQFF
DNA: TGTGCCTGGAGTGTATCCATAAATGAGCAGTTCTTC

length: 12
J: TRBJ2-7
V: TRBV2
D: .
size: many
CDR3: CASSEAFGEQYF
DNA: TGTGCCAGCAGTGAAGCTTTTGGCGAGCAGTACTTC

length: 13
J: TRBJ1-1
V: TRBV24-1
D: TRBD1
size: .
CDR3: CATSDSPGQEAFF
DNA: TGTGCCACCAGTGATTCGCCGGGACAGGAAGCTTTCTTT

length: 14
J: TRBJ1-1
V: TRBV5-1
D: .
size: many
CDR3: CASSHLTDNTEAFF
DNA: TGCGCCAGCAGCCACCTGACAGACAACACTGAAGCTTTCTTT